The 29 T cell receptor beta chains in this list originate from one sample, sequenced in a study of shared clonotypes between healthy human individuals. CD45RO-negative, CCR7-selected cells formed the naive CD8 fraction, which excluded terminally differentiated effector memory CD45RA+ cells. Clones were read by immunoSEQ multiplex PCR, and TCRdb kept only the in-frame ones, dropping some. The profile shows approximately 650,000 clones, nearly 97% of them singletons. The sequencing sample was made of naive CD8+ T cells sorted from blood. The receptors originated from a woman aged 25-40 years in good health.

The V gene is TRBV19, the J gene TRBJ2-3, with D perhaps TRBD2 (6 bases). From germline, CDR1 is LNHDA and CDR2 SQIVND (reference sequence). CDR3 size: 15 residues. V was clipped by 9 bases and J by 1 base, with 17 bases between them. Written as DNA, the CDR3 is TGTGCCAGCGGGAGTATCGGTCCGGGCACAGATACGCAGTATTTT. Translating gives CASGSIGPGTDTQYF. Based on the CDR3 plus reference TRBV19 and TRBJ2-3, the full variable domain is DGGITQSPKYLFRKEGQNVTLSCEQNLNHDAMYWYRQDPGQGLRLIYYSQIVNDFQKGDIAEGYSVSREKKESFPLTVTSAQKNPTAFYLCASGSIGPGTDTQYFGPGTRLTVL.

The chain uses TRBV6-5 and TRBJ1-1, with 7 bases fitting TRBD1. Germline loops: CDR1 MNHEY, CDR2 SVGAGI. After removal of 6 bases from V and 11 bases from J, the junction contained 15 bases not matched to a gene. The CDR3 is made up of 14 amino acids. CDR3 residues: CASRPTGIGPRAFF. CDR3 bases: TGTGCCAGCAGACCGACAGGGATTGGCCCGAGGGCTTTCTTT.

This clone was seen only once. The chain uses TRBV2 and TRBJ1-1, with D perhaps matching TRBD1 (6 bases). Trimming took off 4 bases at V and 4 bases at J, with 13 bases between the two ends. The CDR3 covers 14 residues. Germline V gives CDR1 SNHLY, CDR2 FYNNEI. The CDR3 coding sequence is TGTGCCAGCAGTGCTGGAGGGGGTGGCACTGAAGCTTTCTTT. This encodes CASSAGGGGTEAFF.

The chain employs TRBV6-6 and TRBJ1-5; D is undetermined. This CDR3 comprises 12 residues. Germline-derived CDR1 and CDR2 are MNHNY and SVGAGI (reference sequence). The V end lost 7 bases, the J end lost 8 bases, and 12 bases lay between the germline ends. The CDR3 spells CASTRTMEPQHF. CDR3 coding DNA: TGTGCCAGCACCCGAACAATGGAGCCCCAGCATTTT.

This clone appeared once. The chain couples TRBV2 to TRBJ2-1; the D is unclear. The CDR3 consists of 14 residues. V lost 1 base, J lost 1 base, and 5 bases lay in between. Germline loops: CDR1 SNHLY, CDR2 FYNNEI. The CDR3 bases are TGTGCCAGCAGTGAAGAGGGATCCTACAATGAGCAGTTCTTC. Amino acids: CASSEEGSYNEQFF.

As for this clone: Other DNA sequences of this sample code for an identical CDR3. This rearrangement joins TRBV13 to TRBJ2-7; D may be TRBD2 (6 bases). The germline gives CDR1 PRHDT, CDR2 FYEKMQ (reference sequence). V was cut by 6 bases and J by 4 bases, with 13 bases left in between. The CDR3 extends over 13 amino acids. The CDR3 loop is CASSSGASYEQYF. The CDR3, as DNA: TGTGCCAGCAGTTCGGGAGCGTCGTACGAGCAGTACTTC.

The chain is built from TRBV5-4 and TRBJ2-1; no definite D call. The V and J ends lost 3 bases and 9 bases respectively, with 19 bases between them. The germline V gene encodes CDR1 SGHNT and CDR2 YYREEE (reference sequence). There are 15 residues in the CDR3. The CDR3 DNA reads TGTGCCAGCAGCTGGCATGTGCTAGAGTTTGGTGAGCAGTTCTTC. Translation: CASSWHVLEFGEQFF.

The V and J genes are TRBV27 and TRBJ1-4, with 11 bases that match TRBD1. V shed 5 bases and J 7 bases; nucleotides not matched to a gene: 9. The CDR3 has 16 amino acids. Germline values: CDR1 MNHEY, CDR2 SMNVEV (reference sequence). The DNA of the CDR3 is TGTGCCAGCAGTGAAAGTCTGGGACAGGGGGGTGAAAAACTGTTTTTT. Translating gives CASSESLGQGGEKLFF. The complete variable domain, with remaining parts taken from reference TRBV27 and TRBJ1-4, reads EAQVTQNPRYLITVTGKKLTVTCSQNMNHEYMSWYRQDPGLGLRQIYYSMNVEVTDKGDVPEGYKVSRKEKRNFPLILESPSPNQTSLYFCASSESLGQGGEKLFFGSGTQLSVL.

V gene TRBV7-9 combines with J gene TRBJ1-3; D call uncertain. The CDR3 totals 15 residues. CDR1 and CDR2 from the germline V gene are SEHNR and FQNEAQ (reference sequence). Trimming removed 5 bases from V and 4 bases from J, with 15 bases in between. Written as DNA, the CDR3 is TGTGCCAGCAGCCCTACAGTAGTTCCGGGAAACACCATATATTTT. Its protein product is CASSPTVVPGNTIYF. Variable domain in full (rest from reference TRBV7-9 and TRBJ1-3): DTGVSQNPRHKITKRGQNVTFRCDPISEHNRLYWYRQTLGQGPEFLTYFQNEAQLEKSRLLSDRFSAERPKGSFSTLEIQRTEQGDSAMYLCASSPTVVPGNTIYFGEGSWLTVV.

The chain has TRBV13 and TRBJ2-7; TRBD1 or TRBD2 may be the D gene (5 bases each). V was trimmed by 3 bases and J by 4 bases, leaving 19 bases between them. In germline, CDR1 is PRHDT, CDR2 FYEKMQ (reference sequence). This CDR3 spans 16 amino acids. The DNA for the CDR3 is TGTGCCAGCAGCTTTGAGGTAGGGACCAGCAGATACGAGCAGTACTTC. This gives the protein CASSFEVGTSRYEQYF.

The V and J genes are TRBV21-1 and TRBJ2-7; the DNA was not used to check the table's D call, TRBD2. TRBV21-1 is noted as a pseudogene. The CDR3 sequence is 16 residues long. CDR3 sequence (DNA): TGTGCCAGCAGCAAATTCCCTTCCCAGGGACTTGACGAGCAGTACTTC. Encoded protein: CASSKFPSQGLDEQYF.

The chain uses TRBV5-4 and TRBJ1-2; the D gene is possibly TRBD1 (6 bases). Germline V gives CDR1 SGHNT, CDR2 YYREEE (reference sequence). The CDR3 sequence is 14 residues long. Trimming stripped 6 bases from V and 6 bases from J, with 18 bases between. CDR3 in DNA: TGTGCCAGCAACCCCGACAGGCATGGTGATGGCTACACCTTC. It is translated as CASNPDRHGDGYTF.

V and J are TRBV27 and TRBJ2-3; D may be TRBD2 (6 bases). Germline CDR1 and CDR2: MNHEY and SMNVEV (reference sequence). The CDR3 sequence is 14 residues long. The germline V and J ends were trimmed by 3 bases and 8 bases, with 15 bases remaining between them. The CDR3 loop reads CASSLGTGFGTQYF. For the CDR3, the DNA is TGTGCCAGCAGTTTGGGGACTGGGTTTGGTACGCAGTATTTT.

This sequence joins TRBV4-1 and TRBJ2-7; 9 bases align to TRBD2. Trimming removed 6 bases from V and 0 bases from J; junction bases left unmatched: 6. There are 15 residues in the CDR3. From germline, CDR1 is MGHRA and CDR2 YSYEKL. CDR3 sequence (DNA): TGCGCCAGCAGTCCGACTAGCGGTACCTCCTACGAGCAGTACTTC. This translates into CASSPTSGTSYEQYF.

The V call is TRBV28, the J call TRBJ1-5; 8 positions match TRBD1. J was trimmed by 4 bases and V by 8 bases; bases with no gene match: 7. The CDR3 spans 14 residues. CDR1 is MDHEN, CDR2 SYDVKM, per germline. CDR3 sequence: CASAGTGRNQPQHF. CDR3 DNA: TGTGCCAGCGCAGGGACAGGACGGAATCAGCCCCAGCATTTT.

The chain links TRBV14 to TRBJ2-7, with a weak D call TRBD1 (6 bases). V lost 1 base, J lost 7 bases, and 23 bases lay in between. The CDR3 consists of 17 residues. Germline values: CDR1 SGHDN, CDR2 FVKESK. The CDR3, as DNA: TGTGCCAGCAGCCAAGTAGTGGGGGCCGCCCTTTCCGCGGAGCAGTACTTC. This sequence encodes CASSQVVGAALSAEQYF.

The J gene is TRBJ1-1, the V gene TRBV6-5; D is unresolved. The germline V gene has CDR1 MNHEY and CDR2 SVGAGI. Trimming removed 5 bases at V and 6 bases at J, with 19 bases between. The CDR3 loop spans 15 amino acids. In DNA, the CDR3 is TGTGCCAGCAGTACGGGCCTTGGATCGGCGGCTGAAGCTTTCTTT. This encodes CASSTGLGSAAEAFF.

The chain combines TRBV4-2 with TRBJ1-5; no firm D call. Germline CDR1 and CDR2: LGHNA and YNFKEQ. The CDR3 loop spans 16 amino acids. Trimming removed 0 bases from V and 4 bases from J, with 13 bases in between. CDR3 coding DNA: TGTGCCAGCAGCCAAGAAATGGCAGATCTAAATCAGCCCCAGCATTTT. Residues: CASSQEMADLNQPQHF.

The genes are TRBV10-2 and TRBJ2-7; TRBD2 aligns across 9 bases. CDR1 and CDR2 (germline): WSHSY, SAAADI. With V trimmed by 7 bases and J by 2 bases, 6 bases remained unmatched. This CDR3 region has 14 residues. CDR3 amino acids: CASTLAGSAYEQYF. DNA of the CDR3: TGCGCCAGCACACTAGCGGGTTCCGCCTACGAGCAGTACTTC.

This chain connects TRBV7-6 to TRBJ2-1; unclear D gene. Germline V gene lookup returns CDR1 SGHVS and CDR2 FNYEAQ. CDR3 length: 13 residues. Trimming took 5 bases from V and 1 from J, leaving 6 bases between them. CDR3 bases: TGTGCCAGCAGCCCTAGATCCTACAATGAGCAGTTCTTC. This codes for CASSPRSYNEQFF.

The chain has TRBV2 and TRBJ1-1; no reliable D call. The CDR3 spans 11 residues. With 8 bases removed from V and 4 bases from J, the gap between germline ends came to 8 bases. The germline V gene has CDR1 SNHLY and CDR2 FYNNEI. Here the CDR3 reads CASGRTTEAFF. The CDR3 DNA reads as TGTGCCAGCGGAAGGACCACTGAAGCTTTCTTT.

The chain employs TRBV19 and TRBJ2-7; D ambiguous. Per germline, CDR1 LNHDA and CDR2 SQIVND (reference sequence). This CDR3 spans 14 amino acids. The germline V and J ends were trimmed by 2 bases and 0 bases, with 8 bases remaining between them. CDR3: CASSITELSYEQYF. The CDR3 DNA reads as TGTGCCAGTAGTATAACGGAACTCTCCTACGAGCAGTACTTC. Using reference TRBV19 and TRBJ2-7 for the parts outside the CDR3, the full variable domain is DGGITQSPKYLFRKEGQNVTLSCEQNLNHDAMYWYRQDPGQGLRLIYYSQIVNDFQKGDIAEGYSVSREKKESFPLTVTSAQKNPTAFYLCASSITELSYEQYFGPGTRLTVT.

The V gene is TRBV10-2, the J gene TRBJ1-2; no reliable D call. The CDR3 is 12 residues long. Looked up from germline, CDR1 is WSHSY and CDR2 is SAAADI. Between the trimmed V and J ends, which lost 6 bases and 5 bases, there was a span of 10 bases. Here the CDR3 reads CASSDTSYGYTF. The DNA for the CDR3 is TGCGCCAGCAGCGATACCAGTTATGGCTACACCTTC.

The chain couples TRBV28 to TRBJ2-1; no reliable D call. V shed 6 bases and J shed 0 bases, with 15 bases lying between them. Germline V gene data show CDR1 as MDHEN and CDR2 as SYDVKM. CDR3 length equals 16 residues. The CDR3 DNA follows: TGTGCCAGCAGAAGTATTGGACCCTCCTCCTACAATGAGCAGTTCTTC. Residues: CASRSIGPSSYNEQFF.

CDR3 loop: CASSVGLAETYEQYF. CDR3 coding DNA: TGTGCCAGCAGCGTAGGTCTAGCGGAAACCTACGAGCAGTACTTC. The chain is built from TRBV9 and TRBJ2-7, with 7 positions matching TRBD2. Germline loops: CDR1 SGDLS, CDR2 YYNGEE. The CDR3 loop spans 15 amino acids. V lost 0 bases and J lost 2; bases outside the gene matches: 5. Full variable domain (remainder filled in from reference TRBV9 and TRBJ2-7): DSGVTQTPKHLITATGQRVTLRCSPRSGDLSVYWYQQSLDQGLQFLIQYYNGEERAKGNILERFSAQQFPDLHSELNLSSLELGDSALYFCASSVGLAETYEQYFGPGTRLTVT.

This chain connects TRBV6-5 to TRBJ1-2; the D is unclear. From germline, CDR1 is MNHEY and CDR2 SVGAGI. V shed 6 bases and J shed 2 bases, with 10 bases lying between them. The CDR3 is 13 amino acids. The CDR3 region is CASRQRENYGYTF. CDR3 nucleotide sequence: TGTGCCAGCAGACAACGGGAAAACTATGGCTACACCTTC.

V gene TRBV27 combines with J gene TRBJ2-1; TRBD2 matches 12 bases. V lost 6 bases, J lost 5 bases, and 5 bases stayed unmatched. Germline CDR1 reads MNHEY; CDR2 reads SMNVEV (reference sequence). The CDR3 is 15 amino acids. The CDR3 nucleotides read TGTGCCAGCAGACTAGCGGGAGGCCCCAACAATGAGCAGTTCTTC. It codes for CASRLAGGPNNEQFF.

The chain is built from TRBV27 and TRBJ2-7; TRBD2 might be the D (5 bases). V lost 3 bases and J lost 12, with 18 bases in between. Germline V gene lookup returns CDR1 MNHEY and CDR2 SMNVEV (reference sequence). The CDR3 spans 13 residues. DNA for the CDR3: TGTGCCAGCAGTTTCCTTCTTGGAGCGGATTCGTACTTC. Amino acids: CASSFLLGADSYF.

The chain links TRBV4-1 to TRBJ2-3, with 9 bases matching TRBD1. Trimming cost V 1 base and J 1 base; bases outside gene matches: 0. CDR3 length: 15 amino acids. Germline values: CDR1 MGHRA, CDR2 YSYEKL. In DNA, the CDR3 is TGCGCCAGCAGCCAAGGGACAGGGGGCACAGATACGCAGTATTTT. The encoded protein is CASSQGTGGTDTQYF.